This T cell receptor (beta chain) came from a study of T cell responses to AZD1222 COVID-19 vaccine (dated by TCRdb to about 2021). Broadly, across the study: A total of 233 trial participants underwent TCR sequencing, of whom nearly 210 received two doses of AZD1222 and approximately 25 received two doses of the MenACWY control vaccine. Trial participants were enrolled into age subgroups of 18-55, 56-69 and 70-plus years, which contained about 150, 28 and 57 TCR-sequenced participants, respectively.

In the case of this clone: Its binding antigen is unknown. No per-base quality is available; no much larger clone lies one base away.

Broad study findings and their caveats: After two AZD1222 doses, both the breadth and the depth of spike-specific TCRs were significantly higher than at day 0 and than in MenACWY recipients. Participants were mostly white British and included more females than males, and it was suggested by the authors that clonal diversity may have been underestimated. Conclusions about previously exposed vaccinees are limited because only 5 or 6 AZD1222 recipients were SARS-CoV-2 seropositive at baseline. Because no samples from the day 14 peak response were available, repertoires could be characterized only after the peak T cell response. The 56-69-year group was small, and its depth increase did not reach significance, likely because of low power. The whole spike protein was spanned by vaccine-associated CD4 TCRs, and dominant responses were seen in regions 160-218 and 743-854. Reportedly, almost half of the unique spike-specific TCRs recognized epitopes lying outside the regions that are mutated in the B.1.351 and B.1.1.7 variants.

Counted from cysteine to phenylalanine, this CDR3 has 14 amino acids. Of all the DNA, just the CDR3 is kept, 42 bases in frame from base 1. In the germline V gene, CDR1 corresponds to SGHNT and CDR2 to YENEEA. The junction shows trimming of 1 base on V and 10 bases on J, and the gene matches do not reach 6 bases of it. The CDR3 regions of human TCRbeta chains were subjected to immunosequencing. As for how the authors treated the data: Repertoire TCRs were checked for matches against a reference library of SARS-CoV-2-specific TCRs that had been generated using the MIRA antigen-specificity platform. Breadth was defined as the fraction of unique TCRs that were SARS-CoV-2-associated, and depth was defined as the fraction of total T cells that were SARS-CoV-2-associated. Each spike-specific TCR was assigned to its reactive spike region and to a CD4 or CD8 class using the MIRA data. Log10-transformed breadth and depth values were compared by one-way ANOVA with Sidak's multiple comparisons tests. TCRdb retrieved this table from immuneACCESS and kept in-frame rearrangements only. Not all clones are present; in checked studies, unresolved V genes account for under half, and no reason is known for the remainder. D and trimming were read from the DNA, whereas the V and J calls and clone size are those reported in that table. The table for this sample lists around 130,000 clones; about 88% of them were counted only once. Approximately 3% of the sample is in the top ten clones.

The time point label on this specimen signifies: about 28 days (+/-7) after the second vaccine dose. AZD1222 recipients with second doses at about 4 weeks or about 12 weeks were pooled, because spike-specific TCR depth and breadth did not differ between schedules. Samples from vaccinated people were obtained from the UK trials COV001 and COV002, which included a single-blind randomized controlled phase 2/3 trial of AZD1222 (ChAdOx1 nCoV-19) in healthy adults. For TCRbeta chain sequencing, PBMC samples were collected from trial participants at day 0 and at day 28 after the second dose. Sequenced here: peripheral blood, sampled 28 days after the second AZD1222 dose. The clonotype comes from an adult who received the AZD1222 COVID-19 vaccine. This chain joins TRBV11-3 to TRBJ2-1, and TRBD1 matches 8 of the central bases. The CDR3 protein sequence reads: CASSLGAGGEEQFF. The DNA reads TGTGCCAGCAGCTTAGGGGCAGGGGGCGAAGAGCAGTTCTTC.